The entry below gives a single T cell receptor beta chain sequence along with its context. Its antigen remains unknown. Lesional scalp punch biopsies and peripheral blood were collected from alopecia areata patients. The source of the sample is a study of CD8+ T cells in alopecia areata. RNA extraction was followed by reverse transcription into cDNA, which acted as the sequencing template. The repertoire was sequenced with immunoSEQ multiplex PCR; TCRdb's copy has only in-frame clones and lacks some. Of about 180,000 clones listed, about 60% are singletons. With 7 bases removed from V and 2 bases from J, the gap between germline ends came to 16 bases. The germline V gene encodes CDR1 LNHDA and CDR2 SQIVND (reference sequence). The CDR3 spans 15 residues. Findings and caveats of the study: Scalp samples also contribute reads from the resident alphabeta T cells found in normal skin.

The V and J genes are TRBV19 and TRBJ2-3, with D possibly being TRBD2 (7 bases). The source material was CD4+ T cells sorted from blood, sampled at week 0. This TCR derives from a human donor with alopecia areata. The CDR3 here is CASMALAGATDTQYF. The CDR3 bases are TGTGCCAGTATGGCCCTGGCGGGGGCCACAGATACGCAGTATTTT.